Reported below is one T cell receptor beta chain. There is no known antigen for this receptor. These data originate in a study of T cells expressing NK-cell markers (TCRdb year 2020). Context from the whole study: TCR beta-chain repertoires were profiled in sorted CD3+CD56+NKG2C+, CD3+CD56+NKG2C- and CD3+CD56-NKG2C+ T-cell subsets from roughly eight donors. Most of the eight sequenced donors were HCMV-seropositive and one was HCMV-seronegative. Randomly selected healthy volunteers, three men and five women, were used as the eight sequenced donors. The libraries were sequenced on Illumina HiSeq 2000/2500, MiSeq or NextSeq, producing 2 x 150 bp reads.

The CDR3 spans 16 residues, from the cysteine through the phenylalanine. No DNA is recorded. CDR1 MRHNA and CDR2 SNTAGT were looked up in the germline V gene. The listed sequencing device is Illumina HiSeq 2000. TCR beta cDNA libraries were prepared using 5'RACE template switching, which introduced a universal primer site and unique molecular identifiers. Priming for cDNA synthesis came from the TCR beta constant segment, and two successive PCR amplification steps followed. The study's own analysis went as follows. MIGEC was used to demultiplex reads and group reads by UMI, and MiTCR was used to assemble and quantify clonotypes. To exclude erroneous sequences, only TCR cDNA sequences supported by at least two reads were retained. The tcR package was used for downstream repertoire analysis, and clonotypes were matched across fractions by CDR3 nucleotide sequence plus V segment. Antigen specificity was annotated against VDJdb with VDJmatch, allowing one amino acid substitution in CDR3. Through TCRdb reprocessing, the reads give one entry per CDR3 protein sequence; DNA is omitted. The V and J calls, along with clone size, are taken from TCRdb and not from the paper's own processing. This sample's records show approximately 550,000 distinct CDR3 sequences. Approximately 4% of the sample comes from the top ten.

To determine HCMV serostatus, a commercial ELISA kit was used to detect HCMV-specific IgG in serum. Ficoll density gradient centrifugation was used to isolate peripheral blood mononuclear cells from blood. Results the study describes overall, beyond this receptor: Whether the expanded NKG2C-expressing T cell clones were specific for HCMV antigens remained unclear. In six donors, the dominant CD3+CD56+NKG2C+ clonotypes ranked among the top 10 CD8+ clonotypes, making up roughly 1.0-7.0% of CD8+ T cells. Those dominant clonotypes were again the most abundant among CD3+CD56-NKG2C+ cells in a few donors, at about 28.3-60.1%.

Recombination joined TRBV6-4 with TRBJ2-1; with no DNA, the TCRdb D assignment of TRBD1 cannot be verified. This clonotype originated in a man younger than 35 in good health. Donor details come from another sample of the same person, matched by shared clones. Sequenced input: blood T cells: a sorted CD56 or NKG2C T cell subset, CD4+ or CD8+ T cells, or bulk PBMC T cells (not recorded which). CDR3 region: CASRRSGTGFGDEQFF.